Following are 22 T cell receptor beta chains from one sample sequenced in a study of glioma-infiltrating T cells. Amplification of TCR alpha and beta CDR3 regions from RNA used iRepertoire nested multiplex PCR. A single record per CDR3 protein comes from TCRdb applying MiXCR to the multiplex PCR reads. The repertoire has approximately 89,000 distinct CDR3 sequences, less than 30% of them found once; the top ten carry over 5%. Sequences were obtained from glioma tissue, nonneoplastic brain tissue, or PBMCs (not recorded which). The receptors derive from a human donor with low-grade glioma or glioblastoma, undergoing nonglioma brain surgery, or in good health (not recorded which).

The table lists this clonotype with many counts. The CDR3 DNA follows: TGTGCCAGCAGTAGCCGCCTCACCGGGGAGCTGTTTTTT. Translation: CASSSRLTGELFF. V is TRBV25-1 and J is TRBJ2-2; no clear D. Deletions cut 5 bases from V and 4 bases from J, with 8 bases between. The germline gives CDR1 MGHDK, CDR2 SYGVNS. The CDR3 has 13 amino acids.

This clonotype was counted at least ten times. V is TRBV29-1 and J is TRBJ1-2, with no clear D. Germline loops: CDR1 SQVTM, CDR2 ANQGSEA. This CDR3 has 13 residues. The V end lost 2 bases, the J end lost 3 bases, and 10 bases lay between the germline ends. The CDR3 DNA is TGCAGCGTTGAATTCCTAAACTACTATGGCTACACCTTC. Protein: CSVEFLNYYGYTF.

This rearrangement joins TRBV20-1 to TRBJ1-2, with TRBD1 identical over 7 bases. CDR3 length: 13 amino acids. Per germline, CDR1 DFQATT and CDR2 SNEGSKA (reference sequence). The trim removed 6 bases at V and 0 bases at J, leaving 4 bases unmatched. The CDR3: CSAGTAANYGYTF. CDR3 coding DNA: TGCAGTGCAGGGACAGCAGCTAACTATGGCTACACCTTC.

This clonotype was seen only a few times. The genes are TRBV11-3 and TRBJ2-1; D unresolved. The CDR3 runs to 16 residues. The V gene's germline CDR1 is SGHNT and CDR2 YENEEA. The germline V and J ends were trimmed by 0 bases and 0 bases, with 9 bases remaining between them. CDR3 nucleotide sequence: TGTGCCAGCAGCTTAGACCCTAGAAGCTCCTACAATGAGCAGTTCTTC. Its protein is CASSLDPRSSYNEQFF.

J is TRBJ1-2 and V is TRBV30; D possibly corresponds to TRBD1 (6 bases). V was pared by 3 bases and J by 0 bases, with 17 bases between. Germline loops: CDR1 GTSNPN, CDR2 SVGIG (reference sequence). The CDR3 extends over 16 amino acids. CDR3 protein: CAWSGPGTLPNYGYTF. The CDR3, as DNA: TGTGCCTGGAGCGGACCCGGGACATTACCTAACTATGGCTACACCTTC.

Ten or more counts support this clonotype. The chain has TRBV19 and TRBJ2-5; unclear D gene. The CDR3 runs to 13 residues. V lost 5 bases and J 1 base, leaving 8 bases between the germline ends. Germline lookup yields CDR1 LNHDA and CDR2 SQIVND (reference sequence). CDR3 sequence (DNA): TGTGCCAGTAGTGACACAGCCCAAGAGACCCAGTACTTC. Residues: CASSDTAQETQYF.

This clonotype was counted at least ten times. The genes are TRBV19 and TRBJ1-5, with 10 bases aligning to TRBD1. Trimming cost V 0 bases and J 10 bases; bases outside gene matches: 6. The germline gives CDR1 LNHDA, CDR2 SQIVND (reference sequence). This CDR3 has 15 residues. DNA for the CDR3: TGTGCCAGTAGTATAGAGGGGACAGGGGTCGGCCCCCAGCATTTT. This encodes CASSIEGTGVGPQHF.

The chain employs TRBV9 and TRBJ1-2; the match to TRBD1 covers 8 bases. Trimming took 4 bases from V and 6 from J; bases not matched to a gene: 14. CDR1 is SGDLS, CDR2 YYNGEE, per germline. The CDR3 is made up of 16 amino acids. The CDR3 bases are TGTGCCAGCAGCTCGCGTTCGAGACAGGGGAACCATGGCTACACCTTC. Protein product: CASSSRSRQGNHGYTF.

This clonotype was picked up many times. The J gene is TRBJ2-3, the V gene TRBV19, with D tentatively TRBD2 (5 bases). V lost 10 bases and J lost 7, with 15 bases in between. Germline V gene sequence: CDR1 LNHDA, CDR2 SQIVND (reference sequence). The CDR3 runs to 12 residues. CDR3 protein: CATRNGGNTQYF. CDR3 bases: TGTGCCACCCGTAACGGAGGTAATACGCAGTATTTT.

This clonotype was detected many times. The rearrangement joins TRBV2 to TRBJ2-7, with D uncertain. The germline V gene encodes CDR1 SNHLY and CDR2 FYNNEI. CDR3 length equals 11 residues. Trimming took 8 bases from V and 4 from J, leaving 9 bases between them. The CDR3 sequence is CASADRYEQYF. DNA for the CDR3: TGTGCCAGCGCTGACCGTTACGAGCAGTACTTC.

This clonotype occurred a few times. The chain uses TRBV24-1 and TRBJ2-1; D is undetermined. V gave up 4 bases and J gave up 10 bases, with 13 bases separating them. In germline, CDR1 is KGHDR, CDR2 SFDVKD. The CDR3 length is 13 residues. CDR3 nucleotide sequence: TGTGCCACCAGTGACCCCGGACGGAAGGAGCAGTTCTTC. This encodes CATSDPGRKEQFF.

This clonotype was seen ten or more times. The rearrangement joins TRBV20-1 to TRBJ2-5; TRBD2 matches 13 bases. The CDR3 is made up of 15 amino acids. The V and J ends lost 5 bases and 2 bases, in that order; junction bases with no gene match: 5. Germline loops: CDR1 DFQATT, CDR2 SNEGSKA (reference sequence). CDR3 sequence (DNA): TGCAGTGCTTCAACTAGCGGGGGGGGACAAGAGACCCAGTACTTC. Its protein is CSASTSGGGQETQYF.

V is TRBV6-1 and J is TRBJ1-1; the match to TRBD1 covers 9 bases. V shed 6 bases, J shed 3 bases, and the junction held 11 bases outside the gene matches. Germline V gene data show CDR1 as MNHNS and CDR2 as SASEGT. The CDR3 is 16 amino acids. As DNA, the CDR3 is TGTGCCAGCAGACCTACAGGGGGCAGAGGGGACACTGAAGCTTTCTTT. This codes for CASRPTGGRGDTEAFF.

CDR3 in amino acids: CASSAGLAEEDHEQFF. CDR3 bases: TGTGCCAGCAGCGCAGGACTAGCGGAGGAGGACCATGAGCAGTTCTTC. The rearrangement joins TRBV9 to TRBJ2-1; TRBD2 matches 10 bases. V trimming: 3 bases; J trimming: 8 bases; junction bases outside the gene matches: 11. The CDR3 length is 16 residues. Per the germline V gene, CDR1 is SGDLS and CDR2 is YYNGEE.

This clonotype was seen repeatedly, ten times or more. This chain uses TRBV4-2 with TRBJ1-1; no definite D call. The CDR3 contains 13 residues. Trimming shortened V by 4 bases and J by 0 bases, and 6 bases separated the two germline ends. The germline V gene has CDR1 LGHNA and CDR2 YNFKEQ. As DNA, the CDR3 is TGTGCCAGCAGCCCATCAGTGAACACTGAAGCTTTCTTT. This translates into CASSPSVNTEAFF.

This clonotype turned up a few times. The chain links TRBV19 to TRBJ2-2, with TRBD2 identical over 10 bases. Unmatched junction bases numbered 15, after V lost 6 bases and J lost 5 bases. CDR1 is LNHDA and CDR2 is SQIVND in the germline V gene (reference sequence). CDR3 length: 18 residues. In nucleotides, the CDR3 is TGTGCCAGTAGCCAAAACCCAGCGGGGGGGCCGCGGACCGGGGAGCTGTTTTTT. Residues: CASSQNPAGGPRTGELFF.

This clonotype was detected many times. The chain links TRBV18 to TRBJ2-5; the D call may be TRBD1 or TRBD2 (5 bases each). V was trimmed by 6 bases and J by 5 bases, leaving 16 bases between them. Germline V gene data show CDR1 as KGHSH and CDR2 as LQKENI. The CDR3 totals 14 residues. CDR3 sequence reads: CASSFGAGLETQYF. The DNA for the CDR3 is TGTGCCAGCTCTTTCGGGGCAGGGCTGGAGACCCAGTACTTC.

This clonotype was seen a handful of times. The rearrangement joins TRBV18 to TRBJ2-1; 7 positions agree with TRBD1. The CDR3 extends over 16 amino acids. After removal of 3 bases from V and 0 bases from J, the junction contained 5 bases not matched to a gene. CDR1 and CDR2 from the germline V gene are KGHSH and LQKENI. The CDR3 protein is CASSPPTGSSYNEQFF. CDR3 nucleotide sequence: TGTGCCAGCTCACCTCCGACAGGGAGCTCCTACAATGAGCAGTTCTTC.

There are many counts of this clonotype. The chain combines TRBV27 with TRBJ2-2, with 13 bases fitting TRBD2. Germline V gives CDR1 MNHEY, CDR2 SMNVEV (reference sequence). This CDR3 region has 19 residues. V lost 6 bases, J lost 1 base, and 11 bases stayed unmatched. The DNA for the CDR3 is TGTGCCAGCAGACTTCTATCCAGGACTAGCGGGGGGAACACCGGGGAGCTGTTTTTT. It yields the protein CASRLLSRTSGGNTGELFF.

This clonotype showed up many times. This sequence joins TRBV4-2 and TRBJ2-7; a possible D gene is TRBD2 (5 bases). V was clipped by 1 base and J by 3 bases, with 10 bases between them. This CDR3 region has 14 residues. The V gene's germline CDR1 is LGHNA and CDR2 YNFKEQ. The CDR3 region has the DNA TGTGCCAGCAGCCAAGCGGCAGAGGGCTACGAGCAGTACTTC. Translated, it gives CASSQAAEGYEQYF.

The V gene is TRBV12-3 or TRBV12-4, the J gene TRBJ2-1, with no clear D. Between the trimmed V and J ends, which lost 6 bases and 5 bases, there was a span of 11 bases. The CDR3 length is 13 residues. CDR3 bases: TGTGCCAGCAGCATTTCCAGGAACAATGAGCAGTTCTTC. Translation: CASSISRNNEQFF.

In its sample, this clonotype was seen many times. The chain combines TRBV6-2 or TRBV6-3 with TRBJ1-4, with D hard to call. This CDR3 is built from 15 residues. Germline lookup yields CDR1 MNHEY and CDR2 SVGEGT. V lost 10 bases, J lost 3 bases, and 18 bases lay in between. The CDR3 protein is CATKIRRGPNEKLFF. CDR3 DNA: TGTGCCACCAAAATCCGGAGAGGGCCTAATGAAAAACTGTTTTTT.